The present entry profiles one TCR beta chain with its context. The antigen remains unidentified. Drawn from each donor were roughly 9.4 milliliters of peripheral blood. The study isolated at least 6.5 million PBMCs from each sample. The entry originates in a study of blood T cells in healthy people across ages. Unmatched junction bases numbered 3, after V lost 3 bases and J lost 10 bases. CDR3 length: 13 amino acids. From germline, CDR1 is DFQATT and CDR2 SNEGSKA (reference sequence). Study-wide points: Diversity of TCR beta per million T cells declined in a roughly linear way with age. Any changes in expanded clonotypes were possibly confounded, as donor CMV status remained unknown.

Using a J-beta primer mix together with a sample-barcoded 5' primer, a second PCR was run for about 6 to 11 cycles. TCRdb passed the 5' RACE reads through MiXCR, listing each CDR3 protein once. The table has some 1.5 million distinct CDR3 sequences, 28% seen once. The rearrangement joins TRBV20-1 to TRBJ1-6; 10 bases agree with TRBD1. Sequenced sample: blood. The receptor comes from a woman in her 30s in good health. CDR3 DNA: TGCAGTGCTAGGAGACAGGGGGCATCACCCCTCCACTTT. Amino acids: CSARRQGASPLHF.